These 9 T cell receptor beta chains share one sample of origin, sequenced in a study of T cell responses to AZD1222 COVID-19 vaccine. Measured with immunoSEQ multiplex PCR; TCRdb has only the in-frame clones, and not every one. This table holds over 150,000 clones, approximately 92% found once. The specimen comprised peripheral blood, sampled 28 days after the second dose of the MenACWY control vaccine. The receptors come from an adult who received the MenACWY meningococcal vaccine as a control.

This chain uses TRBV19 with TRBJ2-1, with 8 bases aligning to TRBD1. The CDR3 is made up of 16 amino acids. The ends lost 3 bases at V and 1 base at J; junction bases unmatched: 5. CDR1 is LNHDA and CDR2 is SQIVND in the germline V gene (reference sequence). The CDR3 DNA is TGTGCCAGTAGTATGCGCAGGGGGCAATCCTACAATGAGCAGTTCTTC. Residues: CASSMRRGQSYNEQFF.

The gene calls are TRBV5-5 and TRBJ1-5, with TRBD1 matching over 8 bases. Germline V gene lookup returns CDR1 SGHKS and CDR2 YYEKEE (reference sequence). The V gene end was trimmed by 0 bases and the J gene end by 7 bases; junction bases not matched to a gene: 6. CDR3 length: 15 amino acids. The CDR3 loop is CASSLEQGGGQPQHF. CDR3 nucleotides: TGTGCCAGCAGCTTGGAACAGGGGGGCGGACAGCCCCAGCATTTT.

The chain recombines TRBV28 with TRBJ2-2; D may be TRBD1 (6 bases). V lost 2 bases to trimming and J lost 6 bases, with 10 bases between them. The germline gives CDR1 MDHEN, CDR2 SYDVKM. The CDR3 runs to 14 residues. CDR3 nucleotide sequence: TGTGCCAGCAGTTTAGAACAGGGCCCCGGGGAGCTGTTTTTT. Translation: CASSLEQGPGELFF.

The rearrangement links TRBV2 to TRBJ1-2, with 9 bases that match TRBD1. Germline trimming cut 4 bases from V and 4 bases from J; bases unmatched to any gene: 4. The CDR3 spans 14 residues. CDR1 is SNHLY, CDR2 FYNNEI, per germline. The CDR3 here is CASSGGQGLYGYTF. Here the CDR3 DNA reads TGTGCCAGCAGTGGGGGACAGGGTCTCTATGGCTACACCTTC.

The chain links TRBV5-1 to TRBJ1-4; D possibly corresponds to TRBD1 (5 bases). The V end lost 4 bases, the J end lost 4 bases, and 8 bases lay between the germline ends. This CDR3 is built from 13 residues. Germline V gene sequence: CDR1 SGHRS, CDR2 YFSETQ. The CDR3 here is CASSMDNNEKLFF. The CDR3 region has the DNA TGCGCCAGCAGCATGGACAATAATGAAAAACTGTTTTTT.

The V and J genes are TRBV27 and TRBJ1-4; a weak D match, TRBD1 (6 bases). The CDR3 runs to 14 residues. V was pared by 5 bases and J by 8 bases, with 15 bases between. CDR1 is MNHEY and CDR2 is SMNVEV in the germline V gene (reference sequence). The CDR3 DNA reads TGTGCCAGCAGTCCGGGGGGGCTGGTGGAAAAACTGTTTTTT. Residues: CASSPGGLVEKLFF.

CDR3 protein: CASGEQGREGYTF. For the CDR3, the DNA is TGTGCTAGTGGAGAACAGGGCCGGGAAGGCTACACCTTC. The chain uses TRBV12-5 and TRBJ1-2; TRBD1 is a possible D gene (6 bases). Looked up from germline, CDR1 is LGHNT and CDR2 is FRNRAP. The CDR3 covers 13 residues. The V gene lost 6 bases and the J gene lost 8 bases, with 16 bases spanning the gap.

The V call is TRBV9, the J call TRBJ1-1, with unresolved D. This CDR3 spans 14 amino acids. V was trimmed by 4 bases and J by 4 bases, leaving 14 bases between them. Germline V gene lookup returns CDR1 SGDLS and CDR2 YYNGEE. The CDR3 DNA reads as TGTGCCAGCAGCCCAACCCCTTTGGGCACTGAAGCTTTCTTT. It is translated as CASSPTPLGTEAFF. Combining the CDR3 with reference TRBV9 and TRBJ1-1 gives the whole variable domain DSGVTQTPKHLITATGQRVTLRCSPRSGDLSVYWYQQSLDQGLQFLIQYYNGEERAKGNILERFSAQQFPDLHSELNLSSLELGDSALYFCASSPTPLGTEAFFGQGTRLTVV.

This clone is a singleton in its sample. CDR3 in amino acids: CASSLGGGRNRNTIYF. In nucleotides, the CDR3 is TGCGCCAGCAGCTTGGGCGGGGGAAGAAATCGAAACACCATATATTTT. The chain carries TRBV5-1 and TRBJ1-3, with TRBD1 as a possible D gene (5 bases). Germline V gene sequence: CDR1 SGHRS, CDR2 YFSETQ. The CDR3 runs to 16 residues. The V and J ends lost 0 bases and 5 bases respectively, with 15 bases between them.